This TCR beta chain was documented in a study of shared clonotypes between healthy human individuals. The CDR3 has 11 amino acids. The germline V gene has CDR1 KGHSH and CDR2 LQKENI. Libraries were prepared by immunoSEQ multiplex PCR; TCRdb keeps only in-frame clonotypes and omits some of them. The sample yields about half a million clones, about 76% seen once. The genes are TRBV18 and TRBJ2-7, with no clear D. The J call is uncertain, as TRBJ2-1 better fits the DNA end. The sample was PBMCs. This clonotype originated in a woman aged 40 to 50 in good health. Some clones in this sample may be carry-over from other donors' samples. CDR3 in amino acids: CASSLINEQFF. The DNA for the CDR3 is TGTGCCAGCTCACTCATTAATGAGCAGTTCTTC.